This T cell receptor (beta chain) was retrieved from a study of T-cell reconstitution after alpha-beta-depleted transplantation in children. It was with unique molecular identifiers that the TCRbeta library was prepared. TCRdb reanalysed the PCR reads using MiXCR and keeps one entry per CDR3 protein. The sample comprises 600,000 to 700,000 distinct CDR3 sequences, 16% of which are singletons, and 1.1% rests with the top ten. The CDR3 runs to 14 residues. Germline V lookup: CDR1 DFQATT, CDR2 SNEGSKA (reference sequence). V lost 5 bases to trimming and J lost 5 bases; unmatched junction nucleotides: 12. This clonotype came up many times.

The chain carries TRBV20-1 and TRBJ2-7; 7 nucleotides agree with TRBD1. The sample here was PBMCs from the stem cell graft donor, taken from the stem cell graft. The origin of this receptor is a human donor who donated a stem cell graft to a child with acute myeloid leukemia. CDR3 region: CSAFADRMKNEQYF. CDR3 coding DNA: TGCAGTGCTTTTGCGGACAGGATGAAAAACGAGCAGTACTTC.